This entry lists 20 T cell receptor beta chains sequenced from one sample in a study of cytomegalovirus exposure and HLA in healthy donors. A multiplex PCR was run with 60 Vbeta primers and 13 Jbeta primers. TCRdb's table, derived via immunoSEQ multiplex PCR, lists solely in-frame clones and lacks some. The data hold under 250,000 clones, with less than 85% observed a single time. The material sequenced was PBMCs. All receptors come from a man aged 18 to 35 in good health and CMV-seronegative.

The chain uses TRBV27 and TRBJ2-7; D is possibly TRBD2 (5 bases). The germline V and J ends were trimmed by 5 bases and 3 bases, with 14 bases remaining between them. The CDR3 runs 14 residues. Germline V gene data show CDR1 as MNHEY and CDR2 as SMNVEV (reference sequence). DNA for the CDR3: TGTGCCAGCAGTCCGTCAGCGGTGGACTACGAGCAGTACTTC. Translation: CASSPSAVDYEQYF.

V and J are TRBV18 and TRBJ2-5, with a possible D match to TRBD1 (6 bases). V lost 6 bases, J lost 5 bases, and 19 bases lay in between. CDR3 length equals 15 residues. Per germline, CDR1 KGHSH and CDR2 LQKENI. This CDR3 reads CASSPDTDRWETQYF. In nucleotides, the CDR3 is TGTGCCAGCTCCCCCGATACCGACAGGTGGGAGACCCAGTACTTC.

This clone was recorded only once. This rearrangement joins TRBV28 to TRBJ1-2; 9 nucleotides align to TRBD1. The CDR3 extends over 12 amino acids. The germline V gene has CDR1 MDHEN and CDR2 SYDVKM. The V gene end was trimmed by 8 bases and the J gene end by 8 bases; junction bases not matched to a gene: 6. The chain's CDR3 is CASGQGPRGYTF. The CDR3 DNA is TGTGCCAGCGGACAGGGGCCCCGAGGCTACACCTTC.

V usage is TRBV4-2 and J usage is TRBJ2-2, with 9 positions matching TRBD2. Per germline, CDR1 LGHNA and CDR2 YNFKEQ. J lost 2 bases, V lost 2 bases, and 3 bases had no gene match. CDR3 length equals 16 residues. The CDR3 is CASSQFSGGNTGELFF. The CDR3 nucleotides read TGTGCCAGCAGCCAATTTAGCGGGGGAAACACCGGGGAGCTGTTTTTT.

The CDR3 nucleotides are TGTGCCAGCTCACCAAGGCTTTTAACAGCGGAATCCTACGAGCAGTACTTC. It yields the protein CASSPRLLTAESYEQYF. The chain links TRBV18 to TRBJ2-7, with a possible D match to TRBD2 (5 bases). Trimming cost V 2 bases and J 1 base, with 18 bases left between them. CDR1 is KGHSH, CDR2 LQKENI, per germline. CDR3 length equals 17 residues.

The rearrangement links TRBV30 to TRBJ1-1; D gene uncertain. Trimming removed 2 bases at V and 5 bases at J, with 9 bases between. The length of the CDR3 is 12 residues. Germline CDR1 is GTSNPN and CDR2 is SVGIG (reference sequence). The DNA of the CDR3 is TGTGCCTGGAGTCTGAGATGGACTGAAGCTTTCTTT. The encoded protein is CAWSLRWTEAFF.

The CDR3 DNA reads TGTGCCAGCAGCTTAGTTTTACTAGCGGGATATTCAGATACGCAGTATTTT. Protein: CASSLVLLAGYSDTQYF. The V gene is TRBV11-2, the J gene TRBJ2-3, with 10 bases identical to TRBD2. Germline V gives CDR1 SGHAT, CDR2 FQNNGV. The CDR3 spans 17 residues. J gave up 4 bases and V 1 base, and 8 bases lay outside the gene matches.

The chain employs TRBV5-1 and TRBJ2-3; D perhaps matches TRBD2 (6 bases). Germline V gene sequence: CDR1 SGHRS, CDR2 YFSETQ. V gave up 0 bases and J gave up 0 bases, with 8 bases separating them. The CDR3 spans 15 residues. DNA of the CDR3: TGCGCCAGCAGCTTGGCGGGAGTTAGCACAGATACGCAGTATTTT. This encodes CASSLAGVSTDTQYF.

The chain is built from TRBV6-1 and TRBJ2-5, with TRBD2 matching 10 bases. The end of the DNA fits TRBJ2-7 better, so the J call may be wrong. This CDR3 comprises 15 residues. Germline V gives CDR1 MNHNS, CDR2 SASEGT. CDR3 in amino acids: CASSNSAGGPNEQYF. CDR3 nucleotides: TGTGCCAGCAGTAATTCAGCGGGAGGGCCCAACGAGCAGTACTTC.

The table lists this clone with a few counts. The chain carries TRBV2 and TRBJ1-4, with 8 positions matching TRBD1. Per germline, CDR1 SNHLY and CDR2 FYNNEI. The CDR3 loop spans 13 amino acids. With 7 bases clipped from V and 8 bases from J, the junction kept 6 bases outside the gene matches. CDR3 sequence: CASKTGVGEKLFF. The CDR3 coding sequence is TGTGCCAGCAAGACAGGGGTCGGGGAAAAACTGTTTTTT.

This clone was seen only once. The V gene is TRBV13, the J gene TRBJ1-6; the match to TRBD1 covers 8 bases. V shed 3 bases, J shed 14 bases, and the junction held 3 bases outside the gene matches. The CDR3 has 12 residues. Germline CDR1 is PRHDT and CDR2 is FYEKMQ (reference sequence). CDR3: CASSLTGDALHF. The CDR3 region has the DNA TGTGCCAGCAGCTTGACAGGGGATGCCCTCCACTTT.

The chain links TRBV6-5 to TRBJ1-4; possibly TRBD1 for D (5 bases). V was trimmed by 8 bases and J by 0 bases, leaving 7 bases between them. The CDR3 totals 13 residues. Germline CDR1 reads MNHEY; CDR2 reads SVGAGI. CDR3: CASGATTNEKLFF. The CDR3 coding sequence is TGTGCCAGCGGGGCAACAACTAATGAAAAACTGTTTTTT.

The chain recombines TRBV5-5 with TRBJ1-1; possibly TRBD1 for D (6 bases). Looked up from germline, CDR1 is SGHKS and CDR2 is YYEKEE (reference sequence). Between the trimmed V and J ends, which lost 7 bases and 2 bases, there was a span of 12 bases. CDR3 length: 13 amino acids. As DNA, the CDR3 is TGTGCCAGCCGACAGGTTGGTAACACTGAAGCTTTCTTT. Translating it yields CASRQVGNTEAFF.

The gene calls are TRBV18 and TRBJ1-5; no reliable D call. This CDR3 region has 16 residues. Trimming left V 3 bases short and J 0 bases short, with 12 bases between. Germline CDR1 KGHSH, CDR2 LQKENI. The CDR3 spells CASSPPGGDSNQPQHF. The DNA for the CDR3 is TGTGCCAGCTCACCCCCCGGCGGGGATAGCAATCAGCCCCAGCATTTT.

The CDR3: CASSKVRREDSYNEQFF. The DNA of the CDR3 is TGTGCCAGCAGCAAAGTTAGGCGGGAGGACTCCTACAATGAGCAGTTCTTC. This rearrangement joins TRBV21-1 to TRBJ2-1; TRBD2 reflects the table's D call only, with no check against the DNA. TRBV21-1 is a pseudogene. CDR3 length equals 17 residues.

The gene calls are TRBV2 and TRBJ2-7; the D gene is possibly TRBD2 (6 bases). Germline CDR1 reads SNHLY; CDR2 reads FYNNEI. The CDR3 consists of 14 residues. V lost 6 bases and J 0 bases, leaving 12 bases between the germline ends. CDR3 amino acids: CASRNPGDSYEQYF. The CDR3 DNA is TGTGCCAGCAGGAATCCGGGGGACTCCTACGAGCAGTACTTC.

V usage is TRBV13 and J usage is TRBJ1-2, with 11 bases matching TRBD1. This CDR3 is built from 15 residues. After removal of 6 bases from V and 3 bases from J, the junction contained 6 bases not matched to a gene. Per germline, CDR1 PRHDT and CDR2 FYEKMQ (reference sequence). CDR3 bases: TGTGCCAGCAGTACACGGGACAGGGGGTACTATGGCTACACCTTC. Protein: CASSTRDRGYYGYTF. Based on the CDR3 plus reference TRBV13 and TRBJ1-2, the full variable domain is AAGVIQSPRHLIKEKRETATLKCYPIPRHDTVYWYQQGPGQDPQFLISFYEKMQSDKGSIPDRFSAQQFSDYHSELNMSSLELGDSALYFCASSTRDRGYYGYTFGSGTRLTVV.

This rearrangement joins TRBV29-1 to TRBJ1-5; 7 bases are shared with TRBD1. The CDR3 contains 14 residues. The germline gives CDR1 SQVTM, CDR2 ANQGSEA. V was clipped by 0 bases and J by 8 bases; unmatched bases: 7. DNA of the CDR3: TGCAGCGTTGAAGAGGACAGGACTCAGGAGCCCCAGCATTTT. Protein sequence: CSVEEDRTQEPQHF.

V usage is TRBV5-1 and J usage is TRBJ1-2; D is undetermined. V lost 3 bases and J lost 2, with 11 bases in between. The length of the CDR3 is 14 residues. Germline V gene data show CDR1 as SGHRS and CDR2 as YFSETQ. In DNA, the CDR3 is TGCGCCAGCAGCTCTTTTCAGGCGAACTATGGCTACACCTTC. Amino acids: CASSSFQANYGYTF.

The CDR3 region is CASSYSWQGDGYTF. The CDR3 nucleotides are TGTGCCAGCAGTTACTCATGGCAGGGGGACGGCTACACCTTC. V is TRBV6-5 and J is TRBJ1-2, with 7 bases identical to TRBD1. Germline values: CDR1 MNHEY, CDR2 SVGAGI. Trimming cost V 0 bases and J 8 bases; bases outside gene matches: 6. The CDR3 loop spans 14 amino acids.